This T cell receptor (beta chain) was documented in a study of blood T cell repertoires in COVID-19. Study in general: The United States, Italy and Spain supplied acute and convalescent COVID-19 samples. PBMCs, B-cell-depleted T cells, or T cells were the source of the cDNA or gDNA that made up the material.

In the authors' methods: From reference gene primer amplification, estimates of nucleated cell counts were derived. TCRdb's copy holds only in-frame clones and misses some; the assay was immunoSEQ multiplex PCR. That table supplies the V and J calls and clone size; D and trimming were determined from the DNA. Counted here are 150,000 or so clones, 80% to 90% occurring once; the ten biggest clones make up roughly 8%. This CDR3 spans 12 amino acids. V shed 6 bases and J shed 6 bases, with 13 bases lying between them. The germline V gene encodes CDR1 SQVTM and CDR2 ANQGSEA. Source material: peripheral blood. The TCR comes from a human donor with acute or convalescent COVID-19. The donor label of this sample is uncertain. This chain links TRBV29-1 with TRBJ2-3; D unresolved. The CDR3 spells CSVYPDVDTQYF. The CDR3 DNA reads TGCAGCGTCTACCCTGATGTGGATACGCAGTATTTT.